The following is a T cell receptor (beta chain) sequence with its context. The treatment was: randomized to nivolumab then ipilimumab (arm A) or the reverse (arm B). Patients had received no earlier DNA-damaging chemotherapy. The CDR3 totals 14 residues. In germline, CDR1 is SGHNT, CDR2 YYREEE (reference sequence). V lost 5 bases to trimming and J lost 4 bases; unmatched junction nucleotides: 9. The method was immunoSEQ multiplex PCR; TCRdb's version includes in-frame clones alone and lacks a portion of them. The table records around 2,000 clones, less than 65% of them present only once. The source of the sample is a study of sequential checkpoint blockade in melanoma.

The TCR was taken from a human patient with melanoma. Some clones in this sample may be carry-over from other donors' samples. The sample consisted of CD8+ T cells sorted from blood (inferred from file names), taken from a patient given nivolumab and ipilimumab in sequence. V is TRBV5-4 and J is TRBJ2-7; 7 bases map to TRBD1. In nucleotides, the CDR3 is TGTGCCAGCAGAAAAGAGGGACAGCTATACGAGCAGTACTTC. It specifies CASRKEGQLYEQYF.